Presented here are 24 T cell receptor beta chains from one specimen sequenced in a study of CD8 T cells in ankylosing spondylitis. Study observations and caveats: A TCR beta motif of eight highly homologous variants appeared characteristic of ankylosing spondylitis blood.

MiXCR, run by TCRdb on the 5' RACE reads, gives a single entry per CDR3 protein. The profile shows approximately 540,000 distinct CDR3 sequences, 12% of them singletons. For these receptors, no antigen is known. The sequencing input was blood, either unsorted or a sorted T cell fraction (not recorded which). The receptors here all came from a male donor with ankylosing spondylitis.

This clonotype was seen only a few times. The CDR3 nucleotides read TGTGCCAGCAGTCCACTAGGACTAGCGGGAGGAATAGCCGGGGAGCTGTTTTTT. Translated, it gives CASSPLGLAGGIAGELFF. This chain links TRBV27 with TRBJ2-2; 14 positions agree with TRBD2. Germline V lookup: CDR1 MNHEY, CDR2 SMNVEV (reference sequence). CDR3 size: 18 residues. Trimming took 5 bases from V and 6 from J; bases not matched to a gene: 11.

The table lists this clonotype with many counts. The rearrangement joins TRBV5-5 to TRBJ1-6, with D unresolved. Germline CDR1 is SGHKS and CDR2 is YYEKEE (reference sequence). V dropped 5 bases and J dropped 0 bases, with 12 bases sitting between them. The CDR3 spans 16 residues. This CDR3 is CASRKDESSYNSPLHF. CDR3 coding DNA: TGTGCCAGCAGAAAGGATGAGAGCTCCTATAATTCACCCCTCCACTTT.

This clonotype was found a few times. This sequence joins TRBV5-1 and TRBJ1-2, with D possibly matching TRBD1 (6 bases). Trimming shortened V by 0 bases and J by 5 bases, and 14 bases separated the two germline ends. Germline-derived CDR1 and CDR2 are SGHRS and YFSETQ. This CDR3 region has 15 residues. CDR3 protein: CASSLDAGAGYGYTF. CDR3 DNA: TGCGCCAGCAGCTTGGATGCAGGGGCAGGGTATGGCTACACCTTC.

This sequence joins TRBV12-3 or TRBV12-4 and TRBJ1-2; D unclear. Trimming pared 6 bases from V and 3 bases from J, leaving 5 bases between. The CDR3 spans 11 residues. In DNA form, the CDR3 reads TGTGCCAGCAGGATCTACTATGGCTACACCTTC. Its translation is CASRIYYGYTF.

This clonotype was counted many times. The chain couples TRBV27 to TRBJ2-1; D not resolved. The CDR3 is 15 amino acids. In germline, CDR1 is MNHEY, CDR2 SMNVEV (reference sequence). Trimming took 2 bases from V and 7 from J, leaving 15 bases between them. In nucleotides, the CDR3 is TGTGCCAGCAGTTTAGGTCGTATGTTTAGTAATGAGCAGTTCTTC. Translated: CASSLGRMFSNEQFF.

The CDR3 reads CASSSASGRPEDEQFF. DNA for the CDR3: TGTGCCAGCAGTTCCGCTAGCGGGAGGCCCGAGGATGAGCAGTTCTTC. J is TRBJ2-1 and V is TRBV12-3 or TRBV12-4, with TRBD2 matching over 11 bases. The CDR3 covers 16 residues. The ends lost 4 bases at V and 8 bases at J; junction bases unmatched: 10.

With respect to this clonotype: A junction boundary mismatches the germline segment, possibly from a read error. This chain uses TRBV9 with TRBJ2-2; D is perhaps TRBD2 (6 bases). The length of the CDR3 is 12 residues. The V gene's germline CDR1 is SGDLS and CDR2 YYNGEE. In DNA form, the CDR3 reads TGTGCCAGCAGTGCGACGTCCGGGGGGCTGTTTTTT. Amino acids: CASSATSGGLFF.

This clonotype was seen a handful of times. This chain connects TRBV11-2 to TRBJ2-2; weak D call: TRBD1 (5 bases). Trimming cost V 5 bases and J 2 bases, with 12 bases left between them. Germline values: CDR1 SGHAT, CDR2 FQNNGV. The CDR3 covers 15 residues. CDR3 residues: CASSHRQPNTGELFF. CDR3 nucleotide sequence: TGTGCCAGCAGCCATAGACAGCCAAACACCGGGGAGCTGTTTTTT.

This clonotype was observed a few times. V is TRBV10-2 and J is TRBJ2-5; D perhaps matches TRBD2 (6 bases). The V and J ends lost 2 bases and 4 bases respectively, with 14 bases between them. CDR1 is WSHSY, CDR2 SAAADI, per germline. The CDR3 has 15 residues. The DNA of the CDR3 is TGCGCCAGCAGTGAGCCGGGGGTAGTAATAGAGACCCAGTACTTC. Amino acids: CASSEPGVVIETQYF.

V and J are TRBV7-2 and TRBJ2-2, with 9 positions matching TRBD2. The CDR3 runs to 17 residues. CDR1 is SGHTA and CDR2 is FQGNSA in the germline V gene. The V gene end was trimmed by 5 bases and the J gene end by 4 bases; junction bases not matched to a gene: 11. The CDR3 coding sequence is TGTGCCAGCAGCCCCGGGGTAGCGGGAGCGACCACCGGGGAGCTGTTTTTT. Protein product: CASSPGVAGATTGELFF.

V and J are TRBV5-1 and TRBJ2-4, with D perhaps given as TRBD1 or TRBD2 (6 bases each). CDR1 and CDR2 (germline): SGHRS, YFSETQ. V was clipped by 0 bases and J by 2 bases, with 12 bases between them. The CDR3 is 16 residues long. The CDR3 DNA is TGCGCCAGCAGCTTGGCGCCGGGGGCCACCAAAAACATTCAGTACTTC. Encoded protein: CASSLAPGATKNIQYF.

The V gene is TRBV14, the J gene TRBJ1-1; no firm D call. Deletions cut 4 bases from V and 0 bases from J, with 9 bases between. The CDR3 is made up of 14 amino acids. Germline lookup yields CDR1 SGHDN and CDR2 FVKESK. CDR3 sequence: CASSPWRMNTEAFF. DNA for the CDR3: TGTGCCAGCAGCCCCTGGCGGATGAACACTGAAGCTTTCTTT. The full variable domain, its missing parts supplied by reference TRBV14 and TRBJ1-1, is EAGVTQFPSHSVIEKGQTVTLRCDPISGHDNLYWYRRVMGKEIKFLLHFVKESKQDESGMPNNRFLAERTGGTYSTLKVQPAELEDSGVYFCASSPWRMNTEAFFGQGTRLTVV.

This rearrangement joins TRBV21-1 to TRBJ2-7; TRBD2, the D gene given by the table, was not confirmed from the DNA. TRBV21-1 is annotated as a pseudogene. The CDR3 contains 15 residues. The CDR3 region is CASSKGLAGRYEQYF. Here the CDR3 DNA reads TGTGCCAGCAGCAAAGGGCTAGCGGGACGGTACGAGCAGTACTTC.

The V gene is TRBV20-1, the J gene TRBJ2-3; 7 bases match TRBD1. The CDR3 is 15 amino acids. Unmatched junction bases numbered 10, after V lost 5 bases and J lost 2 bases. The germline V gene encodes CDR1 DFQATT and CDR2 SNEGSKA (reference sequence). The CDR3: CSAPRQGSPTDTQYF. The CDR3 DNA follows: TGCAGTGCTCCTCGACAGGGTAGTCCCACAGATACGCAGTATTTT.

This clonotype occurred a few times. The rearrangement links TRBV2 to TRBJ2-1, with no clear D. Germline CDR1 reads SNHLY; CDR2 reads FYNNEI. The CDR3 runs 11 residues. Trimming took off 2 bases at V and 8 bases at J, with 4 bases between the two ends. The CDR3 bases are TGTGCCAGCAGTGAAAGGGATGAGCAGTTCTTC. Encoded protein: CASSERDEQFF.

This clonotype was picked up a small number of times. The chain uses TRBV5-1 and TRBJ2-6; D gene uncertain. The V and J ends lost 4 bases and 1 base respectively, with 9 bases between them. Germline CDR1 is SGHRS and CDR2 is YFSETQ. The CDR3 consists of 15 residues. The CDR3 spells CASSIATSGANVLTF. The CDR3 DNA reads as TGCGCCAGCAGCATAGCTACGTCTGGGGCCAACGTCCTGACTTTC.

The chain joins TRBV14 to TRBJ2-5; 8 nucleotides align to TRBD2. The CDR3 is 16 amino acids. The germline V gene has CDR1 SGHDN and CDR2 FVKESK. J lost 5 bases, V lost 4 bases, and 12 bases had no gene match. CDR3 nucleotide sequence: TGTGCCAGCAGCCCCCTCAATGGAGCGGGAGTTGAGACCCAGTACTTC. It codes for CASSPLNGAGVETQYF.

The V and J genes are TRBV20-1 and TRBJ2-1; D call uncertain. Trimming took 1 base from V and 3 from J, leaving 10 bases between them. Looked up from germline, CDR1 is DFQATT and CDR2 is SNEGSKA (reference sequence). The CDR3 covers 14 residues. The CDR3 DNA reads TGCAGTGCTAGAGCGGGCTTTCTCTACAATGAGCAGTTCTTC. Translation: CSARAGFLYNEQFF.

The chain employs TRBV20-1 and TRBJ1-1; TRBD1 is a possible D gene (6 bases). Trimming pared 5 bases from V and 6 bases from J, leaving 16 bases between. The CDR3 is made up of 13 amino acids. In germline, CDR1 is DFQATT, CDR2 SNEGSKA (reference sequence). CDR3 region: CSAGGRGLPEAFF. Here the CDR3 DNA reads TGCAGTGCTGGGGGACGGGGGCTCCCTGAAGCTTTCTTT.

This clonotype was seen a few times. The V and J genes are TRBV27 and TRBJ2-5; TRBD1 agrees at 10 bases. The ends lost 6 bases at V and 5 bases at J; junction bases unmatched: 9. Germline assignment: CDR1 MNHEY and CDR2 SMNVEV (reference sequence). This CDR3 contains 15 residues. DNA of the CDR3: TGTGCCAGCAGACCCGGGGACAGGGGAGGGGAGACCCAGTACTTC. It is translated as CASRPGDRGGETQYF.

The CDR3 reads CASSSGLAPDTGELFF. In DNA form, the CDR3 reads TGTGCCAGCAGCTCCGGATTGGCGCCCGACACCGGGGAGCTGTTTTTT. This rearrangement joins TRBV5-4 to TRBJ2-2, with no clear D. V was shortened by 3 bases and J by 3 bases, with 15 bases between the two germline ends. Germline V gives CDR1 SGHNT, CDR2 YYREEE (reference sequence). This CDR3 is built from 16 residues. The full variable domain, with the rest looked up from reference TRBV5-4 and TRBJ2-2, is ETGVTQSPTHLIKTRGQQVTLRCSSQSGHNTVSWYQQALGQGPQFIFQYYREEENGRGNFPPRFSGLQFPNYSSELNVNALELDDSALYLCASSSGLAPDTGELFFGEGSRLTVL.

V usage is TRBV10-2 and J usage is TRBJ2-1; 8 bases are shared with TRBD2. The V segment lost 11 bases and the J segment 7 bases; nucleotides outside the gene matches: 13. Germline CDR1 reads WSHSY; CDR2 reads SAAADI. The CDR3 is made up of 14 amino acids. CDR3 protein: CAAVLGLDRNEQFF. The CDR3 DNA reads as TGCGCCGCAGTACTGGGACTAGATAGAAATGAGCAGTTCTTC.

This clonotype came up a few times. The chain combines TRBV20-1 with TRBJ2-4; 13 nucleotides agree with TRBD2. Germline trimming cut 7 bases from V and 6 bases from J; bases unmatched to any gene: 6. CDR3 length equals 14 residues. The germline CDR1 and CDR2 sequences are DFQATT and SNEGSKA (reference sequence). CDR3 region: CSVRTSGSVNIQYF. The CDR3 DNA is TGCAGTGTAAGGACTAGCGGGAGTGTAAACATTCAGTACTTC.

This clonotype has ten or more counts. CDR3 bases: TGTGCCAGCTCATCTAGAGCAGATACGCAGTATTTT. It codes for CASSSRADTQYF. This sequence joins TRBV18 and TRBJ2-3; D gene uncertain. There are 12 residues in the CDR3. V gave up 5 bases and J gave up 4 bases, with 7 bases separating them. Looked up from germline, CDR1 is KGHSH and CDR2 is LQKENI. The variable domain in full, with the rest retrieved from reference TRBV18 and TRBJ2-3, is NAGVMQNPRHLVRRRGQEARLRCSPMKGHSHVYWYRQLPEEGLKFMVYLQKENIIDESGMPKERFSAEFPKEGPSILRIQQVVRGDSAAYFCASSSRADTQYFGPGTRLTVL.